This T cell receptor beta chain appears in the sequencing data of a study of vaccination and CD4 T cells after COVID-19. Overall study results and limits: In median terms, SARS-CoV-2-reactive clonotypes went from about 20 to 38, a nonsignificant rise.

With the Oncomine TCR Beta short-read assay, DNA from cultured CD4+ T cells was sequenced. TCRdb fed the PCR reads into MiXCR, producing one record per CDR3 protein. The sample has roughly 14,000 distinct CDR3 sequences; 53% are singletons. Treatment indicated: approximately 11-day PBMC culture with coronavirus spike peptide pools or control peptides (ViraFEST assay). This CDR3 is 12 amino acids long. V was clipped by 3 bases and J by 10 bases, with 12 bases between them. The germline CDR1 and CDR2 sequences are MDHEN and SYDVKM. Notes on this clonotype: What it binds is not known.

The receptor's source is a human donor who had recovered from COVID-19. Sequencing used CD4+ T cells from blood, cultured in vitro, obtained before SARS-CoV-2 vaccination. This chain uses TRBV28 with TRBJ1-1; D is uncertain. For the CDR3, the DNA is TGTGCCAGCAGTTTGTTGGGTAGAGGAGCTTTCTTT. It specifies CASSLLGRGAFF.